This T cell receptor beta chain was documented in a study of blood T cell repertoires in COVID-19. Background on the study: Acute and convalescent COVID-19 specimens originated in the United States, Italy and Spain. In each case, the material was cDNA or gDNA derived from T cells, B-cell-depleted T cells, or PBMCs.

CDR3 length equals 16 residues. In the source study's methods: Estimation of nucleated cell counts relied on the amplification of reference gene primers. TCRdb's table, derived via immunoSEQ multiplex PCR, lists solely in-frame clones and lacks some. The V and J calls and clone size are taken from that table; D and trimming were inferred from the DNA. The sample has 200,000 to 300,000 clones; 87% are singletons. This chain joins TRBV12-2 and TRBJ1-5. TRBV12-2 is an annotated pseudogene. The sequence came from a woman between 50 and 59 years old with acute or convalescent COVID-19. Source material: peripheral blood. The CDR3 region has the DNA TGTGCAAGTCCCCGAGGGCCAGCCTATAGCAATCAGCCCCAGCATTTT. It yields the protein CASPRGPAYSNQPQHF.